A selection of T cell receptor beta chains follows, all from one sample in a study of blood T cell repertoires in COVID-19. Profiling relied on immunoSEQ multiplex PCR, and the TCRdb table lists in-frame clones only, not all of them. The data hold more than 60,000 clones, with roughly four fifths observed a single time. Sequencing was performed on peripheral blood. The receptor source for this set is a human donor in a cohort sampled during active COVID-19. The CDR3 runs from the conserved cysteine through the conserved F or W. A D gene is named only where the DNA matches it firmly. Not every row has a clone size; where given, it reads once, few, many or a size class.

D: TRBD1
J: TRBJ1-1
size: -
V: TRBV18
CDR3: CASSPRQGTYEAFF
DNA: TGTGCCAGCTCACCCAGACAGGGTACCTATGAAGCTTTCTTT

D: -
J: TRBJ2-2
size: few
V: TRBV9
CDR3: CASSVEGTHTGELFF
DNA: TGTGCCAGCAGCGTAGAAGGGACACATACCGGGGAGCTGTTTTTT

D: -
J: TRBJ1-2
size: -
V: TRBV5-4
CDR3: CASSYWPQGVDYGYTF
DNA: TGTGCCAGCAGCTATTGGCCTCAGGGTGTCGACTATGGCTACACCTTC

D: TRBD1
J: TRBJ2-1
size: -
V: TRBV24-1
CDR3: CATSDSGQGSSYNEQFF
DNA: TGTGCCACCAGTGATTCGGGACAGGGGAGCTCCTACAATGAGCAGTTCTTC

D: -
J: TRBJ2-1
size: once
V: TRBV7-9
CDR3: CASSPPYGGRHEQFF
DNA: TGTGCCAGCAGCCCACCCTACGGGGGGCGCCATGAGCAGTTCTTC

D: TRBD2
J: TRBJ2-3
size: -
V: TRBV20-1
CDR3: CSASRDSLAGGRDTQYF
DNA: TGCAGTGCTAGTCGCGATTCTCTAGCGGGGGGGCGTGATACGCAGTATTTT

D: -
J: TRBJ1-3
size: -
V: TRBV6-5
CDR3: CASSQTGFSGNTIYF
DNA: TGTGCCAGCAGCCAAACAGGATTCTCTGGAAACACCATATATTTT

D: -
J: TRBJ1-5
size: few
V: TRBV6-1
CDR3: CASSEFGSQPQHF
DNA: TGTGCCAGCAGTGAATTCGGGAGTCAGCCCCAGCATTTT

D: TRBD2
J: TRBJ2-3
size: once
V: TRBV28
CDR3: CASSRTLGTAGGTSTDTQYF
DNA: TGTGCCAGCAGCAGGACGCTAGGGACCGCGGGGGGAACTAGCACAGATACGCAGTATTTT

D: -
J: TRBJ2-7
size: -
V: TRBV3-1/TRBV3-2
CDR3: CASSQRTEAYEQYF
DNA: TGTGCCAGCAGCCAGCGGACGGAGGCCTACGAGCAGTACTTC

D: -
J: TRBJ1-2
size: -
V: TRBV28
CDR3: CASSPMGGAAWGYTF
DNA: TGTGCCAGCAGCCCGATGGGGGGAGCGGCGTGGGGCTACACCTTC

D: TRBD1
J: TRBJ1-2
size: -
V: TRBV10-3
CDR3: CAISGWDRASYGYTF
DNA: TGTGCCATCAGTGGGTGGGACAGGGCAAGCTATGGCTACACCTTC

D: -
J: TRBJ2-2
size: -
V: TRBV29-1
CDR3: CSVGVSLGAGELFF
DNA: TGCAGCGTTGGGGTCTCCCTCGGGGCCGGGGAGCTGTTTTTT

D: -
J: TRBJ1-5
size: -
V: TRBV5-1
CDR3: CASSFGTPNQPQHF
DNA: TGCGCCAGCAGCTTCGGGACACCTAATCAGCCCCAGCATTTT

D: -
J: TRBJ2-3
size: once
V: TRBV11-2
CDR3: CASSLGRFPITDTQYF
DNA: TGTGCCAGCAGCTTAGGCAGGTTCCCAATCACAGATACGCAGTATTTT

D: -
J: TRBJ2-7
size: -
V: TRBV6-6
CDR3: CASSYSGSQPYEQYF
DNA: TGTGCCAGCAGTTACTCGGGCAGCCAACCCTACGAGCAGTACTTC

D: TRBD1
J: TRBJ1-4
size: few
V: TRBV19
CDR3: CASRETGGGEKLFF
DNA: TGTGCCAGTAGGGAGACAGGGGGGGGTGAAAAACTGTTTTTT

D: -
J: TRBJ2-7
size: -
V: TRBV9
CDR3: CASSVGGLDEQYF
DNA: TGTGCCAGCAGCGTAGGGGGGCTGGACGAGCAGTACTTC

D: TRBD1
J: TRBJ2-7
size: -
V: TRBV9
CDR3: CASSAGTGALPYEQYF
DNA: TGTGCCAGCAGCGCCGGGACAGGGGCGCTACCCTACGAGCAGTACTTC

D: -
J: TRBJ2-5
size: -
V: TRBV5-5
CDR3: CASSWGVTQETQYF
DNA: TGTGCCAGCAGTTGGGGGGTGACCCAAGAGACCCAGTACTTC

D: -
J: TRBJ1-3
size: -
V: TRBV18
CDR3: CASSPPGRMSSGNTIYF
DNA: TGTGCCAGCTCACCACCGGGCCGCATGAGCTCTGGAAACACCATATATTTT

D: TRBD1
J: TRBJ1-3
size: -
V: TRBV30
CDR3: CAWTYTGGPGNTIYF
DNA: TGTGCCTGGACGTACACAGGGGGTCCGGGAAACACCATATATTTT

D: -
J: TRBJ2-2
size: -
V: TRBV7-9
CDR3: CASRRTRLANTGELFF
DNA: TGTGCCAGCAGAAGAACCCGGCTAGCGAACACCGGGGAGCTGTTTTTT

D: TRBD2
J: TRBJ2-5
size: many
V: TRBV18
CDR3: CASSRGLAGETQYF
DNA: TGTGCCAGCTCACGGGGACTAGCAGGGGAGACCCAGTACTTC

D: TRBD1
J: TRBJ2-2
size: -
V: TRBV6-5
CDR3: CASRGTGGRTGELFF
DNA: TGTGCCAGCAGAGGGACAGGGGGCAGGACCGGGGAGCTGTTTTTT

D: -
J: TRBJ1-2
size: -
V: TRBV9
CDR3: CASSPSPQGSYGYTF
DNA: TGTGCCAGCAGCCCGAGCCCCCAGGGGAGCTATGGCTACACCTTC

D: -
J: TRBJ1-6
size: -
V: TRBV19
CDR3: CASSIRHRSNSPLHF
DNA: TGTGCCAGTAGTATTCGACACAGGTCCAATTCACCCCTCCACTTT

D: TRBD2
J: TRBJ2-7
size: -
V: TRBV18
CDR3: CASSPLLAGGHEQYF
DNA: TGTGCCAGCTCACCCCTACTAGCGGGGGGCCACGAGCAGTACTTC

D: TRBD1
J: TRBJ1-4
size: -
V: TRBV18
CDR3: CATNEGQGNEKLFF
DNA: TGTGCCACCAACGAGGGACAGGGGAATGAAAAACTGTTTTTT

D: TRBD2
J: TRBJ2-1
size: -
V: TRBV2
CDR3: CASRRSGGDLNEQFF
DNA: TGTGCCAGCAGACGTAGCGGGGGCGACCTCAATGAGCAGTTCTTC

D: -
J: TRBJ2-7
size: -
V: TRBV7-2
CDR3: CASSLDSGSYYEQYF
DNA: TGTGCCAGCAGTTTGGACAGCGGATCCTACTACGAGCAGTACTTC

D: TRBD1
J: TRBJ1-1
size: -
V: TRBV7-2
CDR3: CASSVDRGKGAEAFF
DNA: TGTGCCAGCAGCGTTGACAGGGGGAAAGGCGCTGAAGCTTTCTTT

D: TRBD1
J: TRBJ1-2
size: once
V: TRBV11-2
CDR3: CASSTPTGGNYGYTF
DNA: TGTGCCAGCAGCACCCCGACAGGGGGGAACTATGGCTACACCTTC

D: TRBD2
J: TRBJ2-2
size: -
V: TRBV7-8
CDR3: CASSLRLAGATGELFF
DNA: TGTGCCAGCAGCTTACGGCTAGCGGGGGCCACCGGGGAGCTGTTTTTT

D: TRBD2
J: TRBJ2-1
size: -
V: TRBV9
CDR3: CARRGLRAGGYNEQFF
DNA: TGTGCCCGCCGCGGGTTGAGGGCGGGGGGGTACAATGAGCAGTTCTTC

D: TRBD2
J: TRBJ2-5
size: -
V: TRBV19
CDR3: CASSTSGGALTTQYF
DNA: TGTGCCAGTAGCACTAGCGGGGGGGCTTTGACGACCCAGTACTTC

D: -
J: TRBJ1-6
size: -
V: TRBV6-5
CDR3: CASEEIPYNSPLHF
DNA: TGTGCCAGCGAGGAGATACCTTATAATTCACCCCTCCACTTT

D: TRBD1
J: TRBJ1-2
size: -
V: TRBV11-3
CDR3: CASSLAGRGSPNYGYTF
DNA: TGTGCCAGCAGCTTAGCGGGCAGGGGGTCTCCCAACTATGGCTACACCTTC

D: -
J: TRBJ1-6
size: -
V: TRBV5-5
CDR3: CASSLDKESRAYNSPLHF
DNA: TGTGCCAGCAGCTTGGACAAGGAATCACGGGCCTATAATTCACCCCTCCACTTT

D: -
J: TRBJ2-7
size: -
V: TRBV11-2
CDR3: CASSSLRQYF
DNA: TGTGCCAGCAGCTCCCTTAGGCAGTACTTC